This is a list of T cell receptor beta chains from one sample in a study of blood T cell repertoires in COVID-19. Assay used: immunoSEQ multiplex PCR; TCRdb lists only in-frame clones, some missing. The sample has fewer than 90,000 clones; around four fifths are singletons. Sequencing was done on a sample of peripheral blood. The receptor source for this set is a man aged 65 to 79 with acute or convalescent COVID-19. CDR3s include the opening cysteine and the closing phenylalanine or tryptophan. Fields, in order: D gene, J gene, V gene, clone size, CDR3 protein, CDR3 DNA. The D gene is left open where the match is weak. Size values are once, few and many counts, or a class for expanded clones, and some rows have none.

d_gene: .; j_gene: TRBJ1-1; v_gene: TRBV6-2/TRBV6-3; abundance: .; CDR3aa: CASSYTTLNTEAFF; CDR3nt: TGTGCCAGCAGTTACACAACCTTGAACACTGAAGCTTTCTTT
d_gene: TRBD2; j_gene: TRBJ2-5; v_gene: TRBV5-8; abundance: .; CDR3aa: CASSLGGRGGETQYF; CDR3nt: TGTGCCAGCAGCTTAGGAGGGCGCGGGGGAGAGACCCAGTACTTC
d_gene: TRBD1; j_gene: TRBJ1-2; v_gene: TRBV19; abundance: .; CDR3aa: CASFRTGGGGYTF; CDR3nt: TGTGCCAGTTTTAGGACAGGGGGTGGCGGCTACACCTTC
d_gene: .; j_gene: TRBJ1-1; v_gene: TRBV19; abundance: .; CDR3aa: CASRPYQGTENTEAFF; CDR3nt: TGTGCCAGTAGGCCATACCAGGGGACGGAGAACACTGAAGCTTTCTTT
d_gene: .; j_gene: TRBJ1-1; v_gene: TRBV12-3/TRBV12-4; abundance: .; CDR3aa: CASSLVGFTEAFF; CDR3nt: TGTGCCAGCAGTTTAGTCGGGTTTACTGAAGCTTTCTTT
d_gene: .; j_gene: TRBJ2-5; v_gene: TRBV3-1/TRBV3-2; abundance: .; CDR3aa: CASSPSWGGRRETQYF; CDR3nt: TGTGCCAGCAGCCCTTCGTGGGGGGGGCGGCGAGAGACCCAGTACTTC
d_gene: .; j_gene: TRBJ2-1; v_gene: TRBV5-5; abundance: .; CDR3aa: CASSLSPDNEQFF; CDR3nt: TGTGCCAGCAGCTTGTCTCCGGACAATGAGCAGTTCTTC
d_gene: .; j_gene: TRBJ2-2; v_gene: TRBV20-1; abundance: .; CDR3aa: CSASPDSNTGELFF; CDR3nt: TGCAGTGCTAGTCCGGACTCGAACACCGGGGAGCTGTTTTTT
d_gene: TRBD1; j_gene: TRBJ1-5; v_gene: TRBV2; abundance: .; CDR3aa: CASREDRVGNQPQHF; CDR3nt: TGTGCCAGCAGGGAGGACAGGGTGGGCAATCAGCCCCAGCATTTT
d_gene: .; j_gene: TRBJ2-7; v_gene: TRBV2; abundance: .; CDR3aa: CASKEGSSYEQYF; CDR3nt: TGTGCCAGCAAGGAGGGGAGCTCCTACGAGCAGTACTTC
d_gene: .; j_gene: TRBJ1-2; v_gene: TRBV12-5; abundance: .; CDR3aa: CASGLGGRGYGYTF; CDR3nt: TGTGCTAGTGGTTTAGGAGGGCGCGGCTATGGCTACACCTTC
d_gene: .; j_gene: TRBJ2-7; v_gene: TRBV5-4; abundance: .; CDR3aa: CASSPEAASSYEQYF; CDR3nt: TGTGCCAGCAGCCCCGAGGCAGCGAGCTCCTACGAGCAGTACTTC
d_gene: .; j_gene: TRBJ1-2; v_gene: TRBV9; abundance: once; CDR3aa: CASSVAGGGEVGYTF; CDR3nt: TGTGCCAGCAGCGTAGCTGGGGGGGGCGAAGTTGGCTACACCTTC
d_gene: .; j_gene: TRBJ2-7; v_gene: TRBV6-5; abundance: .; CDR3aa: CASSYGRGWEQYF; CDR3nt: TGTGCCAGCAGTTACGGCAGGGGATGGGAGCAGTACTTC
d_gene: TRBD2; j_gene: TRBJ2-1; v_gene: TRBV2; abundance: .; CDR3aa: CASSGVGGREQFF; CDR3nt: TGTGCCAGCAGTGGAGTTGGCGGGAGAGAGCAGTTCTTC
d_gene: .; j_gene: TRBJ2-3; v_gene: TRBV6-6; abundance: few; CDR3aa: CASRQFMGGGTDTQYF; CDR3nt: TGTGCCAGCAGGCAATTTATGGGGGGAGGCACAGATACGCAGTATTTT
d_gene: TRBD2; j_gene: TRBJ2-2; v_gene: TRBV7-9; abundance: .; CDR3aa: CASSPEGTSGGELFF; CDR3nt: TGTGCCAGCAGCCCCGAGGGGACTAGCGGCGGGGAGCTGTTTTTT
d_gene: .; j_gene: TRBJ1-4; v_gene: TRBV5-6; abundance: .; CDR3aa: CASSPVGQTNEKLFF; CDR3nt: TGTGCCAGCAGCCCTGTAGGACAGACTAATGAAAAACTGTTTTTT
d_gene: TRBD1; j_gene: TRBJ2-7; v_gene: TRBV5-1; abundance: .; CDR3aa: CASSLGGTGGNYEQYF; CDR3nt: TGCGCCAGCAGCTTGGGAGGGACAGGTGGAAACTACGAGCAGTACTTC
d_gene: .; j_gene: TRBJ2-1; v_gene: TRBV2; abundance: .; CDR3aa: CASSQRDRARGNEQFF; CDR3nt: TGTGCCAGCAGTCAACGAGACAGGGCGCGGGGCAATGAGCAGTTCTTC
d_gene: .; j_gene: TRBJ2-3; v_gene: TRBV11-2; abundance: once; CDR3aa: CASSWRTPSTDTQYF; CDR3nt: TGTGCCAGCAGCTGGCGGACTCCTAGCACAGATACGCAGTATTTT
d_gene: .; j_gene: TRBJ2-2; v_gene: TRBV29-1; abundance: .; CDR3aa: CSVARTGGELFF; CDR3nt: TGCAGCGTCGCGAGGACTGGCGGGGAGCTGTTTTTT
d_gene: .; j_gene: TRBJ2-7; v_gene: TRBV2; abundance: once; CDR3aa: CASSEGGREQYF; CDR3nt: TGTGCCAGCAGTGAAGGGGGGCGCGAGCAGTACTTC
d_gene: .; j_gene: TRBJ2-1; v_gene: TRBV5-1; abundance: .; CDR3aa: CASSHTNDRHGFF; CDR3nt: TGCGCCAGCAGCCACACTAACGATCGTCATGGGTTCTTC
d_gene: .; j_gene: TRBJ2-2; v_gene: TRBV10-3; abundance: .; CDR3aa: CAIMAGTAGELFF; CDR3nt: TGTGCCATCATGGCGGGAACGGCCGGGGAGCTGTTTTTT
d_gene: TRBD1; j_gene: TRBJ1-3; v_gene: TRBV6-5; abundance: .; CDR3aa: CASSRDSHSGNTIYF; CDR3nt: TGTGCCAGCAGTCGGGACAGCCACTCTGGAAACACCATATATTTT
d_gene: .; j_gene: TRBJ1-5; v_gene: TRBV5-6; abundance: .; CDR3aa: CASSTRGAYSNQPQHF; CDR3nt: TGTGCCAGCAGCACTCGGGGGGCCTATAGCAATCAGCCCCAGCATTTT
d_gene: TRBD1; j_gene: TRBJ2-4; v_gene: TRBV6-6; abundance: .; CDR3aa: CASSSPRGQAKNIQYF; CDR3nt: TGTGCCAGCAGTAGCCCCCGGGGACAGGCCAAAAACATTCAGTACTTC
d_gene: TRBD2; j_gene: TRBJ2-1; v_gene: TRBV11-2; abundance: .; CDR3aa: CASSSDIAGVFGEQFF; CDR3nt: TGTGCCAGCAGCTCCGACATAGCGGGAGTCTTTGGTGAGCAGTTCTTC
d_gene: TRBD1; j_gene: TRBJ2-4; v_gene: TRBV5-1; abundance: .; CDR3aa: CASSFGTGAGIQYF; CDR3nt: TGCGCCAGCAGCTTTGGGACAGGGGCAGGCATTCAGTACTTC
d_gene: .; j_gene: TRBJ2-2; v_gene: TRBV6-2/TRBV6-3; abundance: .; CDR3aa: CASSYKYRSQTNTGELFF; CDR3nt: TGTGCCAGCAGTTACAAGTACAGGTCCCAAACAAACACCGGGGAGCTGTTTTTT
d_gene: .; j_gene: TRBJ2-5; v_gene: TRBV5-6; abundance: once; CDR3aa: CASSFFLGGETQYF; CDR3nt: TGTGCCAGCAGCTTTTTTCTAGGCGGAGAGACCCAGTACTTC
d_gene: TRBD2; j_gene: TRBJ2-5; v_gene: TRBV15; abundance: .; CDR3aa: CATSRDSRTGGWETQYF; CDR3nt: TGTGCCACCAGCAGAGATAGTCGAACGGGGGGATGGGAGACCCAGTACTTC
d_gene: .; j_gene: TRBJ2-1; v_gene: TRBV15; abundance: .; CDR3aa: CATSRSLGTSHEQFF; CDR3nt: TGTGCCACCAGCAGATCCCTTGGGACATCCCATGAGCAGTTCTTC
d_gene: .; j_gene: TRBJ1-4; v_gene: TRBV5-1; abundance: .; CDR3aa: CASSPGPGLNEKLFF; CDR3nt: TGCGCCAGCAGCCCTGGACCAGGGCTTAATGAAAAACTGTTTTTT
d_gene: TRBD1; j_gene: TRBJ1-5; v_gene: TRBV19; abundance: .; CDR3aa: CASSPRDRGQQPQHF; CDR3nt: TGTGCCAGTAGTCCGCGGGACAGGGGACAACAGCCCCAGCATTTT
d_gene: .; j_gene: TRBJ1-5; v_gene: TRBV24-1; abundance: .; CDR3aa: CATSDLGQPQHF; CDR3nt: TGTGCCACCAGTGACCTGGGCCAGCCCCAGCATTTT
d_gene: .; j_gene: TRBJ1-3; v_gene: TRBV20-1; abundance: .; CDR3aa: CSASPESGNTIYF; CDR3nt: TGCAGTGCAAGTCCGGAGTCTGGAAACACCATATATTTT
d_gene: .; j_gene: TRBJ2-3; v_gene: TRBV9; abundance: .; CDR3aa: CASSVAEEAPPAQYF; CDR3nt: TGTGCCAGCAGCGTAGCTGAGGAGGCCCCCCCGGCGCAGTATTTT
d_gene: TRBD1; j_gene: TRBJ2-2; v_gene: TRBV7-6; abundance: few; CDR3aa: CASSLVGTGGFAGELFF; CDR3nt: TGTGCCAGCAGCTTAGTTGGGACAGGGGGCTTTGCCGGGGAGCTGTTTTTT
d_gene: TRBD1; j_gene: TRBJ2-2; v_gene: TRBV7-8; abundance: .; CDR3aa: CASSRQGPGELFF; CDR3nt: TGTGCCAGCAGCCGACAGGGGCCCGGGGAGCTGTTTTTT
d_gene: TRBD1; j_gene: TRBJ2-3; v_gene: TRBV5-1; abundance: .; CDR3aa: CASSLGTGRDTQYF; CDR3nt: TGCGCCAGCAGCTTGGGGACAGGTCGAGATACGCAGTATTTT
d_gene: .; j_gene: TRBJ1-2; v_gene: TRBV11-2; abundance: .; CDR3aa: CASSEYAYGYTF; CDR3nt: TGTGCCAGCAGCGAGTATGCCTATGGCTACACCTTC
d_gene: TRBD2; j_gene: TRBJ2-7; v_gene: TRBV20-1; abundance: .; CDR3aa: CSAPLAGGPHF; CDR3nt: TGCAGTGCACCTCTAGCGGGAGGGCCGCACTTC
d_gene: TRBD1; j_gene: TRBJ1-5; v_gene: TRBV2; abundance: few; CDR3aa: CASSTSGTGTNQPQHF; CDR3nt: TGTGCCAGCAGCACATCCGGGACAGGGACGAATCAGCCCCAGCATTTT
d_gene: .; j_gene: TRBJ1-5; v_gene: TRBV6-5; abundance: .; CDR3aa: CASTPGWNQPQHF; CDR3nt: TGTGCCAGCACCCCGGGATGGAATCAGCCCCAGCATTTT
d_gene: TRBD2; j_gene: TRBJ2-3; v_gene: TRBV9; abundance: few; CDR3aa: CASSFLAGGGTDTQYF; CDR3nt: TGTGCCAGCAGCTTTCTAGCGGGGGGTGGCACAGATACGCAGTATTTT
d_gene: TRBD1; j_gene: TRBJ2-2; v_gene: TRBV6-2/TRBV6-3; abundance: .; CDR3aa: CASSPRGTGELFF; CDR3nt: TGTGCCAGCAGCCCCAGGGGGACCGGGGAGCTGTTTTTT